Presented here are 5 T cell receptor beta chains from one specimen sequenced in a study of CD8 T cells in ankylosing spondylitis. Study findings and constraints: One TCR beta motif, made up of roughly 8 highly homologous variants, appeared characteristic of ankylosing spondylitis blood.

Which antigens these TCRs recognize remains unknown. TCRdb fed the 5' RACE reads into MiXCR, producing one record per CDR3 protein. The sample records about 800,000 distinct CDR3 sequences, about 10% being singletons. Sequenced input: blood, either unsorted or a sorted T cell fraction (not recorded which). These receptors originate from a male donor with ankylosing spondylitis.

This clonotype was seen a handful of times. The chain combines TRBV20-1 with TRBJ1-1, with TRBD1 matching 8 bases. This CDR3 has 12 amino acids. CDR1 is DFQATT and CDR2 is SNEGSKA in the germline V gene (reference sequence). The J segment lost 7 bases and the V segment lost 3 bases, leaving 4 bases of the junction unmatched. The CDR3 is CSARQGANEAFF. The DNA of the CDR3 is TGCAGTGCTAGGCAGGGGGCTAATGAAGCTTTCTTT.

This clonotype was seen at least ten times. The V and J genes are TRBV20-1 and TRBJ1-2; a weak D match, TRBD1 (5 bases). The CDR3 is 14 amino acids. The V gene's germline CDR1 is DFQATT and CDR2 SNEGSKA (reference sequence). Trimming removed 4 bases at V and 4 bases at J, with 16 bases between. CDR3 loop: CSAKAGPGGYGYTF. The CDR3 region has the DNA TGCAGTGCTAAGGCGGGGCCGGGGGGCTATGGCTACACCTTC.

This clonotype was observed a few times. This sequence joins TRBV20-1 and TRBJ2-1; tentative D call: TRBD2 (6 bases). The CDR3 sequence is 18 residues long. V lost 0 bases to trimming and J lost 0 bases, with 18 bases between them. Looked up from germline, CDR1 is DFQATT and CDR2 is SNEGSKA (reference sequence). The CDR3 protein is CSARDRGGVISSYNEQFF. CDR3 nucleotide sequence: TGCAGTGCTAGAGATCGGGGCGGGGTAATAAGCTCCTACAATGAGCAGTTCTTC.

The chain's CDR3 is CASSLVLTGGDEQFF. The CDR3 coding sequence is TGCGCCAGCAGCTTGGTCCTCACGGGTGGGGATGAGCAGTTCTTC. This chain connects TRBV5-1 to TRBJ2-1; D is unclear. Germline-derived CDR1 and CDR2 are SGHRS and YFSETQ. The ends were cut back, 0 bases at V and 8 bases at J, with 15 bases in the middle. There are 15 residues in the CDR3.

This clonotype showed up many times. This chain uses TRBV29-1 with TRBJ2-1; D remains unclear. The CDR3 covers 14 residues. The germline CDR1 and CDR2 sequences are SQVTM and ANQGSEA. V was cut by 6 bases and J by 1 base, with 13 bases left in between. CDR3 loop: CSVFTGSSYNEQFF. The CDR3 DNA sequence: TGCAGCGTCTTCACCGGGTCTTCCTACAATGAGCAGTTCTTC.